A selection of T cell receptor beta chains follows, all from one sample in a study of PD-1 blockade in classical Hodgkin lymphoma. This table comes from immunoSEQ multiplex PCR, and its TCRdb copy is limited to in-frame clones, with some not included. The data contain about 6,700 clones, approximately 83% of them singletons. The specimen comprised peripheral blood mononuclear cells (PBMCs), sampled before the fourth cycle of nivolumab. The receptors here all came from a human donor with classical Hodgkin lymphoma. Both conserved end residues are part of each CDR3. The D gene is left open where the match is weak. The size entry is marked missing in some rows and otherwise reads once, few, many or a size class.

TRBV7-8	TRBJ2-7	TRBD1	NA	TGTGCCAGCAGTCAGCCGGGACAGGGGGTCAACGAGCAGTACTTC	CASSQPGQGVNEQYF
TRBV10-1	TRBJ1-2	NA	NA	TGCGCCAGCAGTTCTTCTCCCAGCCCTTGGGGCTATGGCTACACCTTC	CASSSSPSPWGYGYTF
TRBV14	TRBJ2-3	NA	NA	TGTGCCAGCAGCCCTTGGGTAGGGGATGGAACAGATACGCAGTATTTT	CASSPWVGDGTDTQYF
TRBV29-1	TRBJ2-3	TRBD1	NA	TGCAGCGTTGATCATCTGGGACAGGGGGCTTCAGATACGCAGTATTTT	CSVDHLGQGASDTQYF
TRBV7-9	TRBJ1-4	NA	NA	TGTGCCAGCAGCTTAGGCAGGGATTCTAATGAAAAACTGTTTTTT	CASSLGRDSNEKLFF
TRBV2	TRBJ2-7	NA	NA	TGTGCCAGCGGGAGCTCCTACGAGCAGTACTTC	CASGSSYEQYF
TRBV5-1	TRBJ2-7	TRBD2	NA	TGCGCCAGCAGCTTGGCTCCTAGCGGGAGGGCTTACGAGCAGTACTTC	CASSLAPSGRAYEQYF
TRBV5-1	TRBJ1-1	NA	NA	TGCGCCAGCAGCTCCCAAGGGCTGAACACTGAAGCTTTCTTT	CASSSQGLNTEAFF
TRBV18	TRBJ2-6	NA	NA	TGTGCCAGCTCACTTACATGGGACATACAAAGTCGGGCCAACGTCCTGACTTTC	CASSLTWDIQSRANVLTF
TRBV7-2	TRBJ2-3	TRBD2	NA	TGTGCCAGCAGCTTGGGTAGCGGGAGGGTTGCAGATACGCAGTATTTT	CASSLGSGRVADTQYF
TRBV7-2	TRBJ2-5	TRBD2	NA	TGTGCCAGCAGCTTATATATCCTAGCGGGAGGAGGGGGAGAGACCCAGTACTTC	CASSLYILAGGGGETQYF
TRBV6-4	TRBJ2-1	TRBD1	NA	TGTGCCAGCAGTGTTGACAGGGTGAGTGAGCAGTTCTTC	CASSVDRVSEQFF
TRBV18	TRBJ2-7	NA	NA	TGTGCCAGCTCACCGGGACCTAGGAGCTCCTACGAGCAGTACTTC	CASSPGPRSSYEQYF
TRBV9	TRBJ2-5	TRBD1	NA	TGTGCCAGCAGCGTAGCTATAGGGGGACAGGGACAAGAGACCCAGTACTTC	CASSVAIGGQGQETQYF
TRBV2	TRBJ2-5	NA	once	TGTGCCAGCAGTGTAGTAGCGTGGGAGACCCAGTACTTC	CASSVVAWETQYF
TRBV7-3	TRBJ2-7	NA	NA	TGTGCCAGCACCTTGCGGGACGGTCACTACGAGCAGTACTTC	CASTLRDGHYEQYF
TRBV19	TRBJ2-5	NA	NA	TGTGCCAGTAGTATGTCAGGGCGGGTAGGGGAGACCCAGTACTTC	CASSMSGRVGETQYF
TRBV5-1	TRBJ1-1	NA	NA	TGCGCCAGCCTAGGAGAGGGGACTGAAGCTTTCTTT	CASLGEGTEAFF
TRBV7-8	TRBJ2-1	NA	NA	TGTGCCAGCAGCAAACCGGGACGGGCGTCGTTAAGTTCCTACAATGAGCAGTTCTTC	CASSKPGRASLSSYNEQFF
TRBV5-1	TRBJ2-6	TRBD1	once	TGCGCCAGTAGGACAGGGACCGGGGCCAACGTCCTGACTTTC	CASRTGTGANVLTF
TRBV7-6	TRBJ1-5	NA	NA	TGTGCCAGCAGTCCGGCGGGGGAGGGCAATCAGCCCCAGCATTTT	CASSPAGEGNQPQHF
TRBV5-4	TRBJ2-7	NA	NA	TGTGCCAGCAGCTTGAGGCCCAGGGAAGTAGGGCAGTACTTC	CASSLRPREVGQYF
TRBV28	TRBJ1-2	NA	NA	TGTGCCAGCAGTTTTGGCTCCCCAAACTATGGCTACACCTTC	CASSFGSPNYGYTF
TRBV2	TRBJ2-2	TRBD2	once	TGTGCCAGCAGTGAGGTAGCGGGAGCCACCGGGGAGCTGTTTTTT	CASSEVAGATGELFF
TRBV2	TRBJ2-1	TRBD2	NA	TGTGCCAGCCCCAGGGAGGGGAAGTACAATGAGCAGTTCTTC	CASPREGKYNEQFF
TRBV18	TRBJ1-4	NA	NA	TGTGCCAGCTCACCGCGGGTCAGGGAAAAACTGTTTTTT	CASSPRVREKLFF
TRBV7-8	TRBJ2-1	NA	once	TGTGCCAGCAGCTTAGTGCCTTTCCTAGGTGGAGAGCAGTTCTTC	CASSLVPFLGGEQFF
TRBV20-1	TRBJ2-1	NA	NA	TGCAGTGCGGACGCGTATGAGCAGTTCTTC	CSADAYEQFF
TRBV7-2	TRBJ1-5	NA	NA	TGTGCCAGCAGCAGAGACGACAGTAGAGATCAGCCCCAGCATTTT	CASSRDDSRDQPQHF
TRBV5-1	TRBJ2-3	TRBD2	NA	TGCGCCAGCAGCTTCGGTACAGCGGGGAACACAGATACGCAGTATTTT	CASSFGTAGNTDTQYF
TRBV28	TRBJ2-1	TRBD2	NA	TGTGCCAGCAGTTTAGGCCGGGAGGGAACTGAGCAGTTCTTC	CASSLGREGTEQFF
TRBV9	TRBJ2-7	TRBD1	NA	TGTGCCAGCAGCTCCCGGACAGGGGGCGTTGGGGAGCAGTACTTC	CASSSRTGGVGEQYF
TRBV9	TRBJ2-3	TRBD2	NA	TGTGCCAGCAGCGATTCTAGCGGGAGGGAGGGCACAGATACGCAGTATTTT	CASSDSSGREGTDTQYF
TRBV11-2	TRBJ1-2	NA	NA	TGTGCCAGCAGCCGCGAACAGGCCTACTATGGCTACACCTTC	CASSREQAYYGYTF
TRBV6-6	TRBJ1-1	NA	once	TGTGCCAGCAGTTTCCCGGACACTGAAGCTTTCTTT	CASSFPDTEAFF
TRBV19	TRBJ2-7	NA	once	TGTGCCAGTAGTCCACGGGACGGCCAGTTGATTCACGAGCAGTACTTC	CASSPRDGQLIHEQYF
TRBV23-1	TRBJ2-7	NA	NA	TGCGCCAGCAGTCAATCGACGGCGGCTGAAAAGAACGAGCAGTACTTC	CASSQSTAAEKNEQYF
TRBV7-9	TRBJ2-6	NA	NA	TGTGCCAGCAGTGAATTTGCAGGGAGGTCACCTGGGGCCAACGTCCTGACTTTC	CASSEFAGRSPGANVLTF
TRBV13	TRBJ2-7	NA	few	TGTGCCAGCAGCTTAGGAGGGTTTGGCGAGCAGTACTTC	CASSLGGFGEQYF
TRBV5-6	TRBJ1-1	NA	medium-sized	TGTGCCAGCACCCGGACCCGGATGGGGAACACTGAAGCTTTCTTT	CASTRTRMGNTEAFF
TRBV5-5	TRBJ2-7	TRBD2	NA	TGTGCCAGCAGCTTGGCTAGCGGGACTTCCTACGAGCAGTACTTC	CASSLASGTSYEQYF
TRBV27	TRBJ2-7	TRBD2	NA	TGTGCCAGCAGTGCTAGCGGGAGACCCTACGAGCAGTACTTC	CASSASGRPYEQYF
TRBV18	TRBJ1-5	TRBD1	NA	TGTGCCAGCTCGACCCAGGGGGGTAGCAATCAGCCCCAGCATTTT	CASSTQGGSNQPQHF
TRBV28	TRBJ2-5	NA	NA	TGTGCCAGCAACCCTTGGCGGGAAAGCCAAGAGACCCAGTACTTC	CASNPWRESQETQYF
TRBV6-5	TRBJ1-1	TRBD1	NA	TGTGCCAGCAGTTGGACAGGGATGAACACTGAAGCTTTCTTT	CASSWTGMNTEAFF
TRBV5-3	TRBJ2-3	TRBD2	NA	TGTGCCAGAAGGCGGGGGACTAGCGGGACTAGCACAGATACGCAGTATTTT	CARRRGTSGTSTDTQYF
TRBV23-1	TRBJ2-1	NA	NA	TGCGCCAGCAGCCTGGAACGGCTAGCGCGCTACAATGAGCAGTTCTTC	CASSLERLARYNEQFF
TRBV9	TRBJ2-1	TRBD2	NA	TGTGCCAGCAGTGGAAGTGGGAGGGCCTCCTACAATGAGCAGTTCTTC	CASSGSGRASYNEQFF
TRBV19	TRBJ1-2	NA	NA	TGTGCCAGTAGTATAGATTACAGAACGTATGGCTACACCTTC	CASSIDYRTYGYTF
TRBV7-9	TRBJ2-7	TRBD2	NA	TGTGCCAGCAGCTGGGACTACTCGGACGAGCAGTACTTC	CASSWDYSDEQYF
TRBV19	TRBJ2-1	NA	NA	TGTGCCAGTAGTACGTCGGTAGCGAGAGAGCAGTTCTTC	CASSTSVAREQFF
TRBV6-9	TRBJ1-1	NA	NA	TGTGCCAGCAGTTACTCTACCGGGGGTACTGAAGCTTTCTTT	CASSYSTGGTEAFF
TRBV18	TRBJ1-2	NA	NA	TGTGCCAGCTCACCAGGGGGCGGCTACACCTTC	CASSPGGGYTF
TRBV27	TRBJ2-1	NA	NA	TGTGCCAGCAGTTTATCGTCCAGCGGATACAATGAGCAGTTCTTC	CASSLSSSGYNEQFF